This TCR beta chain originates from a study of CXCR3-negative and CXCR3-positive naive CD8 T cells. Overall study context: Libraries each contributed about 1.5 +/- 0.3 million TRB reads, for approximately 130 million in total.

This CDR3 has 12 residues. Per the germline V gene, CDR1 is MNHNY and CDR2 is SVGAGI (reference sequence). Comment on this clonotype: Its target is not known.

The authors made the TRB cDNA libraries by 5' RACE using UMI labels. Each CDR3 protein gets one entry in TCRdb, which reprocessed the 5' RACE reads and gives no DNA. The sample features 75,000 to 95,000 distinct CDR3 sequences, with 1.1% in its top ten. Regarding the study as a whole: Fresh PBMCs were used in most assays, and CXCR3 expression partially decreased after cryopreservation. High diversity, comparable across both naive subsets, contrasted with much lower diversity in memory CD8+ cells.

The chain links TRBV6-6 to TRBJ2-1. This clonotype was sampled from a human donor in good health. Some clones in this sample may be carry-over from other donors' samples. The specimen sequenced was naive CXCR3- CD8+ T cells from blood. The subset was: CD45RO-CCR7+CD27+CD95- naive CD8+ T cells lacking CXCR3 (TNR3-). CDR3 sequence reads: CASSPNYTEQFF.